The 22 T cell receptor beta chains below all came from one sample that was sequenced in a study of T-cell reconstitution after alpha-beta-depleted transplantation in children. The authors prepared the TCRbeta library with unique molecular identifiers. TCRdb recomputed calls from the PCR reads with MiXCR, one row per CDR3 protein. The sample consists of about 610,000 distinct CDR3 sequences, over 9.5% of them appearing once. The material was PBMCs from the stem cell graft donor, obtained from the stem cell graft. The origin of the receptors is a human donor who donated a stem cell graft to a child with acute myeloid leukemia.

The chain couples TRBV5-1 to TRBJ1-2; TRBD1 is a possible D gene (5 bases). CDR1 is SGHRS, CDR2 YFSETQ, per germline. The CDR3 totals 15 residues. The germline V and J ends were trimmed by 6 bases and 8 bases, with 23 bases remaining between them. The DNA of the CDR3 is TGCGCCAGCACTAATGAATTCGGGACGGCTATCGGCTACACCTTC. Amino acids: CASTNEFGTAIGYTF. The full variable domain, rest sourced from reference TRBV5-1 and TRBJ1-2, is KAGVTQTPRYLIKTRGQQVTLSCSPISGHRSVSWYQQTPGQGLQFLFEYFSETQRNKGNFPGRFSGRQFSNSRSEMNVSTLELGDSALYLCASTNEFGTAIGYTFGSGTRLTVV.

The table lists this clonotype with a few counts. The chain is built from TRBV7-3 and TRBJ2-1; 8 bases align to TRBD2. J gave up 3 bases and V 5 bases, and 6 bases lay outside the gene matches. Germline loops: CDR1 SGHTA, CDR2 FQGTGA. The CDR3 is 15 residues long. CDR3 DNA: TGTGCCAGCAGCCACGGGACTAGGGACTACAATGAGCAGTTCTTC. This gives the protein CASSHGTRDYNEQFF.

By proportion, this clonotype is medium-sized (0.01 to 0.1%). The CDR3 sequence: CASSPGLAGPLRYNEQFF. In nucleotides, the CDR3 is TGTGCCAGCAGTCCGGGACTAGCGGGACCCCTTAGATACAATGAGCAGTTCTTC. The chain has TRBV28 and TRBJ2-1; 13 nucleotides line up with TRBD2. Trimming cost V 5 bases and J 4 bases; bases outside gene matches: 11. Per the germline V gene, CDR1 is MDHEN and CDR2 is SYDVKM. This CDR3 is 18 amino acids long.

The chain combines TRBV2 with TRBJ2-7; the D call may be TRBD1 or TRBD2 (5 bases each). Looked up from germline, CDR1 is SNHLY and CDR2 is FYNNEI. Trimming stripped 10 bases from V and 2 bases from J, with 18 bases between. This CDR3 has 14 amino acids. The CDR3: CANMGVRGTYEQYF. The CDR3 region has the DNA TGTGCCAACATGGGGGTTCGGGGAACCTACGAGCAGTACTTC.

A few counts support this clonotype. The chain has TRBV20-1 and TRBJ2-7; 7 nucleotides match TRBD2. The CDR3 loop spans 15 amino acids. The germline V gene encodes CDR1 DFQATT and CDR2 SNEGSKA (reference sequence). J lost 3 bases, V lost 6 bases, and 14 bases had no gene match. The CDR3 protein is CSAGRPSGGRYEQYF. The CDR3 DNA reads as TGCAGTGCGGGACGACCTAGCGGAGGGCGCTACGAGCAGTACTTC.

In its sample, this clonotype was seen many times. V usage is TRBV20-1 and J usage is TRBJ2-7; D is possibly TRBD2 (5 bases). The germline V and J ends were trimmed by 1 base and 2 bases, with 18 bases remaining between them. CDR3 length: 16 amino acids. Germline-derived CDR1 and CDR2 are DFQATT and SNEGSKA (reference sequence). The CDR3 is CSARAPGSGRTYEQYF. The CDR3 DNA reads TGCAGTGCTAGAGCCCCGGGGAGCGGACGAACCTACGAGCAGTACTTC.

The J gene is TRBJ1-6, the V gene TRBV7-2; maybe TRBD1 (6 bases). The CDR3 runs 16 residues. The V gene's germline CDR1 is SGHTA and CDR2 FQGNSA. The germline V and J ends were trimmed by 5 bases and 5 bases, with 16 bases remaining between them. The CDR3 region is CASSPRGGPDNSPLHF. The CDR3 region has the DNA TGTGCCAGCAGCCCTCGGGGGGGGCCAGATAATTCACCCCTCCACTTT.

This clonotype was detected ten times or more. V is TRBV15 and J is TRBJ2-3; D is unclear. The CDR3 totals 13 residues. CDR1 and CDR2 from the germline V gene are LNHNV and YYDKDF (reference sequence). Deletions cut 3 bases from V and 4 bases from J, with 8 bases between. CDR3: CATSSRLADTQYF. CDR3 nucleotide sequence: TGTGCCACCAGCAGCAGACTTGCAGATACGCAGTATTTT.

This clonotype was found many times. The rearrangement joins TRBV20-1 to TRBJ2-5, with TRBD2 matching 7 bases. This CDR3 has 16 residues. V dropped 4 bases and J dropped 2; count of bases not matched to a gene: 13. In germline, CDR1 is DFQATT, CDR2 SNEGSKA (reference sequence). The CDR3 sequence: CSAKSQLAGLQETQYF. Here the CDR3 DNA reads TGCAGTGCTAAATCCCAGTTAGCGGGTCTACAAGAGACCCAGTACTTC.

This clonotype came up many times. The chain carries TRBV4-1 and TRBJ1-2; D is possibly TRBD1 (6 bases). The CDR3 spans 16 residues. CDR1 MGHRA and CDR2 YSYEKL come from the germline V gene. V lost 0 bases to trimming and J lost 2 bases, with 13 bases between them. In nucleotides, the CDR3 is TGCGCCAGCAGCCAAGAGGGGGCAGGGCGGAACTATGGCTACACCTTC. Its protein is CASSQEGAGRNYGYTF.

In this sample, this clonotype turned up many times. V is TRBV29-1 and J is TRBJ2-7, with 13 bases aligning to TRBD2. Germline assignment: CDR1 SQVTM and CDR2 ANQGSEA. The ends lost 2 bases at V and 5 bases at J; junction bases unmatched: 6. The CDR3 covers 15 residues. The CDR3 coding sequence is TGCAGCGTTGAACGTCCGGGACTAGCGGGAAACGAGCAGTACTTC. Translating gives CSVERPGLAGNEQYF.

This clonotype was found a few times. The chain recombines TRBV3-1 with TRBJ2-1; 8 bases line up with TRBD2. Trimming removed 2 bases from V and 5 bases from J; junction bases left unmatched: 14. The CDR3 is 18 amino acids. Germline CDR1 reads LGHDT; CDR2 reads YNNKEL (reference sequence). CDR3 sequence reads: CASSQRGSGTHRDNEQFF. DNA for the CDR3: TGTGCCAGCAGCCAACGGGGTAGCGGGACACACCGCGACAATGAGCAGTTCTTC.

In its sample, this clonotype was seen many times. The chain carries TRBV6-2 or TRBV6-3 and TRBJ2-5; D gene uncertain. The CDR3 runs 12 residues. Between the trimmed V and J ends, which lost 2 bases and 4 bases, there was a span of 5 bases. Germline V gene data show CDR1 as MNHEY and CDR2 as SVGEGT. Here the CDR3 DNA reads TGTGCCAGCAGTTACAAGGCAGAGACCCAGTACTTC. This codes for CASSYKAETQYF.

The DNA for the CDR3 is TGCAGCGTTAGCAGTATGGCCTACAATGAGCAGTTCTTC. This encodes CSVSSMAYNEQFF. The V gene is TRBV29-1, the J gene TRBJ2-1; D gene unclear. Trimming took 5 bases from V and 2 from J, leaving 10 bases between them. The CDR3 spans 13 residues. CDR1 is SQVTM, CDR2 ANQGSEA, per germline.

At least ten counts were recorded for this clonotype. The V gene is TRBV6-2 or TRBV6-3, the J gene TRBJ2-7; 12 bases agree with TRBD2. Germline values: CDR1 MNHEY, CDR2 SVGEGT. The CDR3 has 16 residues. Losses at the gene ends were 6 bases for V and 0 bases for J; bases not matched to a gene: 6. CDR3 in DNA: TGTGCCAGCAGCCGAGCGACTAGCGGGAGCTCCTACGAGCAGTACTTC. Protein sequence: CASSRATSGSSYEQYF.

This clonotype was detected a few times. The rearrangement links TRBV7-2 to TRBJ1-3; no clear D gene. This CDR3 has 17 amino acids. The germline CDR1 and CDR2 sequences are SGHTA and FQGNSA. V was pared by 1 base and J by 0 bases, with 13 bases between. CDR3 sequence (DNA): TGTGCCAGCAGCTTAGGAGGGCCTCTAACCTCTGGAAACACCATATATTTT. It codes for CASSLGGPLTSGNTIYF.

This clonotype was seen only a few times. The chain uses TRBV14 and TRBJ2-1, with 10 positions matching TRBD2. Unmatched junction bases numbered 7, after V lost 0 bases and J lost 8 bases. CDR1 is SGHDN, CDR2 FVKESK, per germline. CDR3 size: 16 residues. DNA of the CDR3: TGTGCCAGCAGCCAAGAATCGTCTAGCGGGAGTCATGAGCAGTTCTTC. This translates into CASSQESSSGSHEQFF. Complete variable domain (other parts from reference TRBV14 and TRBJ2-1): EAGVTQFPSHSVIEKGQTVTLRCDPISGHDNLYWYRRVMGKEIKFLLHFVKESKQDESGMPNNRFLAERTGGTYSTLKVQPAELEDSGVYFCASSQESSSGSHEQFFGPGTRLTVL.

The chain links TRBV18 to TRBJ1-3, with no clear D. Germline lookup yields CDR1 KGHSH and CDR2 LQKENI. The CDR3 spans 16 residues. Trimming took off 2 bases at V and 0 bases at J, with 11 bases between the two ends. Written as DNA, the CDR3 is TGTGCCAGCTCACCAAGTACGACCGGCTCTGGAAACACCATATATTTT. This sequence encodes CASSPSTTGSGNTIYF.

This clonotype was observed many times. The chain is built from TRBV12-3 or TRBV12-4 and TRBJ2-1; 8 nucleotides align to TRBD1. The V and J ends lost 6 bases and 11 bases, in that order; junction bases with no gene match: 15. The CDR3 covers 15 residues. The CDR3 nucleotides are TGTGCCAGCAGCCTTACAGGTTCAGGGGGCGGCCAGCAGTTCTTC. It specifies CASSLTGSGGGQQFF.

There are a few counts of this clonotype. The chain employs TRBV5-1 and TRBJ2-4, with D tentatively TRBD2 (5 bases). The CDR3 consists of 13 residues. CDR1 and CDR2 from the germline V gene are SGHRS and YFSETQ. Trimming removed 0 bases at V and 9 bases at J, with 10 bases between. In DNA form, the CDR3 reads TGCGCCAGCAGCTTGGTTCTAGAGGGCATTCAGTACTTC. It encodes CASSLVLEGIQYF.

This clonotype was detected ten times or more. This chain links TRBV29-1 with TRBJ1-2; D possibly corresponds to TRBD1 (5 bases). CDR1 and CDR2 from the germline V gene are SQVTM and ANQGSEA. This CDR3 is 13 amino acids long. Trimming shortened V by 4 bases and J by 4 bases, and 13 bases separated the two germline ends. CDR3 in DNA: TGCAGCGTTGTTGAAGGGACTCTCTATGGCTACACCTTC. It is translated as CSVVEGTLYGYTF.

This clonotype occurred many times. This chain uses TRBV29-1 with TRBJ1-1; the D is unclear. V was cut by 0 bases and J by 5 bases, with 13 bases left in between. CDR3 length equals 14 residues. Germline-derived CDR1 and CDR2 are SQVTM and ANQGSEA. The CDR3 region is CSVEESGPGTEAFF. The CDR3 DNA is TGCAGCGTTGAAGAAAGTGGGCCGGGGACTGAAGCTTTCTTT. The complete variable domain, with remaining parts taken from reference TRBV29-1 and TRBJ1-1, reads SAVISQKPSRDICQRGTSLTIQCQVDSQVTMMFWYRQQPGQSLTLIATANQGSEATYESGFVIDKFPISRPNLTFSTLTVSNMSPEDSSIYLCSVEESGPGTEAFFGQGTRLTVV.